This entry concerns a single T cell receptor (beta chain). Its antigen is unidentified. This entry is derived from a study of cytomegalovirus exposure and HLA in healthy donors. The PCR had 60 Vbeta and 13 Jbeta primers. The protocol was immunoSEQ multiplex PCR, while the TCRdb copy is restricted to in-frame clones and leaves out a portion. The sample records 150,000 to 180,000 clones, 60% to 85% being singletons. The CDR3 runs to 15 residues. V shed 10 bases and J 3 bases; nucleotides not matched to a gene: 10. CDR1 LNHDA and CDR2 SQIVND come from the germline V gene (reference sequence). Findings and caveats of the study: Common viral pathogens seemed, in a later analysis, to connect with several of the most significant clusters. When analyzed later, a missense DCLRE1C variant was found to be linked to TCR beta V- and J-gene trimming.

This chain links TRBV19 with TRBJ2-2; 8 bases agree with TRBD2. Sequenced: PBMCs. This clonotype originated in a woman aged 40 to 50 in good health and CMV-seronegative. DNA of the CDR3: TGTGCCACCCAAGAGGTAGCGGGGTACACCGGGGAGCTGTTTTTT. It translates to CATQEVAGYTGELFF.